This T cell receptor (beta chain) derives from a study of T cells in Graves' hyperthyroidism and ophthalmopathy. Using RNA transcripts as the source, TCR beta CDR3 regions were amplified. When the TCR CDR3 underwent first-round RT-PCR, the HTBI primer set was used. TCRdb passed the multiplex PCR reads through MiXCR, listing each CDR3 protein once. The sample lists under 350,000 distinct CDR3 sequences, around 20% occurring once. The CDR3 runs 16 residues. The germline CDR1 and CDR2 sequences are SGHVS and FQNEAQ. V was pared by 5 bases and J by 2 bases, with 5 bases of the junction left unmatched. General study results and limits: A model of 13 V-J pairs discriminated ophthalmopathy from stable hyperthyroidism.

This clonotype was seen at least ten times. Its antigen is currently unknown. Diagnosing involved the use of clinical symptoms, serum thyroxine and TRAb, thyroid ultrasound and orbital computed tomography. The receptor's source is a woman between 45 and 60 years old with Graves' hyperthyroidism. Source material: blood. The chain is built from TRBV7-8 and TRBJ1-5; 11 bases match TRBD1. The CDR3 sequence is CASSLRTGGRNQPQHF. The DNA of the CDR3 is TGTGCCAGCAGCCTACGGACAGGGGGCCGCAATCAGCCCCAGCATTTT.